The 19 T cell receptor beta chains below come from one sample, sequenced in a study of PD-L1 blockade in urothelial cancer. Produced via immunoSEQ multiplex PCR; TCRdb's table is partial and in-frame only. This sample carries 45,000 or so clones, about 91% of them seen once, and the ten largest clones take about 4%. The source material was PBMCs, sampled around atezolizumab (anti-PD-L1) treatment. The receptors derive from a man older than 75 with urothelial cancer.

This clone was observed once. The V gene is TRBV6-5, the J gene TRBJ1-1; no firm D call. The germline CDR1 and CDR2 sequences are MNHEY and SVGAGI. The ends were cut back, 5 bases at V and 4 bases at J, with 14 bases in the middle. The CDR3 contains 14 residues. The DNA of the CDR3 is TGTGCCAGCAGTCTCGACGGGTTGACCACTGAAGCTTTCTTT. Translating it yields CASSLDGLTTEAFF.

The J gene is TRBJ2-2, the V gene TRBV5-6; 7 positions match TRBD2. This CDR3 is 14 amino acids long. From germline, CDR1 is SGHDT and CDR2 YYEEEE. The trim removed 1 base at V and 6 bases at J, leaving 3 bases unmatched. CDR3 sequence (DNA): TGTGCCAGCAGCTTGTCGGCGGGAGCCGGGGAGCTGTTTTTT. It encodes CASSLSAGAGELFF.

This clone has only a few counts. The genes are TRBV29-1 and TRBJ1-2; TRBD1 is a possible D gene (5 bases). The CDR3 runs to 12 residues. The germline V gene has CDR1 SQVTM and CDR2 ANQGSEA. V lost 6 bases to trimming and J lost 4 bases, with 12 bases between them. Written as DNA, the CDR3 is TGCAGCGTCGTGACAGCGATCTATGGCTACACCTTC. This translates into CSVVTAIYGYTF.

V usage is TRBV27 and J usage is TRBJ2-7; D is perhaps TRBD1 (6 bases). Trimming stripped 5 bases from V and 6 bases from J, with 14 bases between. The germline gives CDR1 MNHEY, CDR2 SMNVEV (reference sequence). The CDR3 sequence is 13 residues long. In DNA form, the CDR3 reads TGTGCCAGCAGTGAACAGGGACGGGCCGAGCAGTACTTC. Its translation is CASSEQGRAEQYF.

The chain recombines TRBV7-9 with TRBJ1-4; D gene unclear. Germline values: CDR1 SEHNR, CDR2 FQNEAQ (reference sequence). The CDR3 length is 13 residues. The V end lost 5 bases, the J end lost 5 bases, and 9 bases lay between the germline ends. The CDR3 region has the DNA TGTGCCAGCAGCCCAGATCCGAATGAAAAACTGTTTTTT. It codes for CASSPDPNEKLFF.

The V call is TRBV15, the J call TRBJ1-2, with D possibly being TRBD1 (5 bases). From germline, CDR1 is LNHNV and CDR2 YYDKDF (reference sequence). The CDR3 covers 14 residues. Between the trimmed V and J ends, which lost 0 bases and 6 bases, there was a span of 11 bases. This CDR3 reads CATSRDRAGNGYTF. The CDR3 coding sequence is TGTGCCACCAGCAGAGATCGGGCAGGGAATGGCTACACCTTC.

The rearrangement links TRBV28 to TRBJ2-7; D is perhaps TRBD1 (5 bases). In germline, CDR1 is MDHEN, CDR2 SYDVKM. This CDR3 region has 14 residues. V lost 7 bases and J 5 bases, leaving 18 bases between the germline ends. The CDR3 spells CASTDRFSGHEQYF. CDR3 DNA: TGTGCCAGCACCGATCGTTTTTCAGGGCACGAGCAGTACTTC.

CDR3 nucleotide sequence: TGTGCCAGCAGCTTGGGACAGGTGAACACTGAAGCTTTCTTT. Protein: CASSLGQVNTEAFF. V gene TRBV5-6 combines with J gene TRBJ1-1, with a tentative D call TRBD1 (6 bases). Germline V gives CDR1 SGHDT, CDR2 YYEEEE. V lost 0 bases, J lost 0 bases, and 6 bases lay in between. The CDR3 is 14 residues long.

This chain joins TRBV19 and TRBJ2-1; the match to TRBD1 covers 9 bases. V shed 7 bases and J 8 bases; nucleotides not matched to a gene: 6. CDR1 and CDR2 (germline): LNHDA, SQIVND (reference sequence). This CDR3 comprises 13 residues. Written as DNA, the CDR3 is TGTGCCAGTACGGGACAGGGAGTCGATGAGCAGTTCTTC. This codes for CASTGQGVDEQFF.

This clone appeared a few times. V gene TRBV5-1 combines with J gene TRBJ2-3; the match to TRBD2 covers 7 bases. CDR1 and CDR2 from the germline V gene are SGHRS and YFSETQ. The V and J ends lost 0 bases and 6 bases, in that order; junction bases with no gene match: 7. The CDR3 is 15 residues long. The CDR3 DNA reads TGCGCCAGCAGCTTGGCCGGGGGGTCGCAGGATACGCAGTATTTT. This sequence encodes CASSLAGGSQDTQYF.

The genes are TRBV7-7 and TRBJ2-5; weak D call: TRBD1 (6 bases). This CDR3 contains 14 residues. The ends were cut back, 6 bases at V and 5 bases at J, with 16 bases in the middle. Germline-derived CDR1 and CDR2 are SSHAT and FNYEAQ (reference sequence). CDR3 DNA: TGTGCCAGCAGTAGTCAGGGGTTAGGGGAGACCCAGTACTTC. Its protein product is CASSSQGLGETQYF. Looking up the rest from reference TRBV7-7 and TRBJ2-5 gives the full variable domain: GAGVSQSPRYKVTKRGQDVTLRCDPISSHATLYWYQQALGQGPEFLTYFNYEAQPDKSGLPSDRFSAERPEGSISTLTIQRTEQRDSAMYRCASSSQGLGETQYFGPGTRLLVL.

The V and J genes are TRBV16 and TRBJ1-1, with D uncertain. Trimming stripped 2 bases from V and 10 bases from J, with 17 bases between. The CDR3 loop spans 14 amino acids. CDR1 and CDR2 (germline): KGHSY, FQNENV. The CDR3 DNA is TGTGCCAGCAGCCAAGCTGGGAGCTACGGCCCAGCTTTCTTT. It yields the protein CASSQAGSYGPAFF. The full variable domain, its missing parts supplied by reference TRBV16 and TRBJ1-1, is GEEVAQTPKHLVRGEGQKAKLYCAPIKGHSYVFWYQQVLKNEFKFLISFQNENVFDETGMPKERFSAKCLPNSPCSLEIQATKLEDSAVYFCASSQAGSYGPAFFGQGTRLTVV.

The rearrangement joins TRBV14 to TRBJ2-3; D may be TRBD2 (5 bases). The CDR3 consists of 16 residues. The ends were cut back, 1 base at V and 2 bases at J, with 13 bases in the middle. Germline values: CDR1 SGHDN, CDR2 FVKESK. Here the CDR3 reads CASSQGFSRDTDTQYF. DNA of the CDR3: TGTGCCAGCAGCCAAGGATTCAGTCGGGACACAGATACGCAGTATTTT.

This rearrangement joins TRBV20-1 to TRBJ2-7; D unresolved. V was cut by 3 bases and J by 3 bases, with 3 bases left in between. Germline-derived CDR1 and CDR2 are DFQATT and SNEGSKA (reference sequence). The CDR3 is 10 residues long. CDR3 sequence (DNA): TGCAGTGCTAGCGGCTACGAGCAGTACTTC. This encodes CSASGYEQYF.

The chain uses TRBV19 and TRBJ1-2, with 8 bases matching TRBD1. Trimming took 9 bases from V and 4 from J; bases not matched to a gene: 7. In germline, CDR1 is LNHDA, CDR2 SQIVND (reference sequence). This CDR3 region has 13 residues. This CDR3 reads CASNRGGTYGYTF. CDR3 bases: TGTGCCAGCAACAGGGGGGGCACCTATGGCTACACCTTC. Based on the CDR3 plus reference TRBV19 and TRBJ1-2, the full variable domain is DGGITQSPKYLFRKEGQNVTLSCEQNLNHDAMYWYRQDPGQGLRLIYYSQIVNDFQKGDIAEGYSVSREKKESFPLTVTSAQKNPTAFYLCASNRGGTYGYTFGSGTRLTVV.

The genes are TRBV6-5 and TRBJ1-2; 12 nucleotides agree with TRBD1. The germline CDR1 and CDR2 sequences are MNHEY and SVGAGI. This CDR3 contains 15 residues. Unmatched junction bases numbered 9, after V lost 6 bases and J lost 7 bases. This CDR3 reads CASSPPGTGGRGYTF. DNA for the CDR3: TGTGCCAGCAGCCCTCCCGGGACAGGGGGCCGTGGCTACACCTTC.

CDR3 nucleotide sequence: TGTGCCAGCGCGAACTCTTTAGGGGTTGTCGGGGAGCTGTTTTTT. It translates to CASANSLGVVGELFF. The chain joins TRBV18 to TRBJ2-2; D is perhaps TRBD1 (5 bases). The CDR3 runs to 15 residues. The ends were cut back, 8 bases at V and 7 bases at J, with 20 bases in the middle. CDR1 is KGHSH, CDR2 LQKENI, per germline.

This chain links TRBV7-2 with TRBJ2-1; no clear D. Trimming shortened V by 5 bases and J by 9 bases, and 11 bases separated the two germline ends. The CDR3 contains 12 residues. Looked up from germline, CDR1 is SGHTA and CDR2 is FQGNSA. The CDR3 loop reads CASSPLVSEQFF. CDR3 in DNA: TGTGCCAGCAGCCCTTTGGTCAGTGAGCAGTTCTTC. The variable domain in full, completed from reference TRBV7-2 and TRBJ2-1, reads GAGVSQSPSNKVTEKGKDVELRCDPISGHTALYWYRQSLGQGLEFLIYFQGNSAPDKSGLPSDRFSAERTGGSVSTLTIQRTQQEDSAVYLCASSPLVSEQFFGPGTRLTVL.

V gene TRBV5-1 combines with J gene TRBJ2-7; 9 nucleotides match TRBD2. The CDR3 length is 14 residues. Per the germline V gene, CDR1 is SGHRS and CDR2 is YFSETQ. The J segment lost 5 bases and the V segment lost 5 bases, leaving 8 bases of the junction unmatched. CDR3 residues: CASRIQREADEQYF. CDR3 coding DNA: TGCGCCAGCAGAATCCAGCGGGAGGCTGACGAGCAGTACTTC.